The T cell receptor (beta chain) under discussion was sequenced for a study of blood T cell repertoires in COVID-19. Study-level information: The origin of the acute and convalescent COVID-19 samples was the United States, Italy and Spain. The cDNA or gDNA used as material had been derived from T cells, B-cell-depleted T cells, or PBMCs.

Germline CDR1 and CDR2: KGHDR and SFDVKD. V was clipped by 2 bases and J by 12 bases; unmatched bases: 12. The CDR3 covers 14 residues. This clone was seen at least ten times. Original methodology: Amplification from reference gene primers served as the basis for estimated nucleated cell counts. The protocol was immunoSEQ multiplex PCR, while the TCRdb copy is restricted to in-frame clones and leaves out a portion. The V and J calls and the clone size are those of that table, but D and trimming were determined from the DNA. The repertoire includes over 200,000 clones, about 90% of them detected once, and under 2% sits in the top ten.

Sequencing was performed on peripheral blood. The sequence was collected from a man in his forties or fifties with active or convalescent COVID-19. The V call is TRBV24-1, the J call TRBJ2-7; 7 nucleotides align to TRBD1. CDR3 protein: CATSDSRQGQRLYF. DNA of the CDR3: TGTGCCACCAGTGATTCCCGACAGGGACAACGGCTGTACTTC.